One and the same sample provided the 8 T cell receptor beta chains below, sequenced in a study of a mutant IDH1 vaccine in newly diagnosed glioma. Generated by immunoSEQ multiplex PCR, the TCRdb table keeps only in-frame clones and is missing some. The table shows around 78,000 clones, with 91% occurring only once. The time point denotes: week 5, during vaccination. Doses comprised 300 ug of mutant IDH1 20-mer peptide each, plus topical imiquimod. What these receptors recognize is not known. The source material was PBMCs, sampled from a glioma patient whose treatment included an IDH1 peptide vaccine. All receptors come from a woman aged 45-65 years with glioma.

Remarks on this clone: An end of the junction differs from the germline gene, which may be a read error. The V gene is TRBV7-7, the J gene TRBJ2-1, with TRBD2 matching over 12 bases. CDR3 size: 15 residues. Germline CDR1 reads SSHAT; CDR2 reads FNYEAQ (reference sequence). DNA for the CDR3: TGTGCTAGCAGCCCTGGACTAGCGGGACCCAATGAGCAGTTCTTC. It specifies CASSPGLAGPNEQFF. The full variable domain, its missing parts supplied by reference TRBV7-7 and TRBJ2-1, is GAGVSQSPRYKVTKRGQDVTLRCDPISSHATLYWYQQALGQGPEFLTYFNYEAQPDKSGLPSDRFSAERPEGSISTLTIQRTEQRDSAMYRCASSPGLAGPNEQFFGPGTRLTVL.

The chain carries TRBV5-1 and TRBJ2-7, with a weak D call TRBD2 (6 bases). Germline values: CDR1 SGHRS, CDR2 YFSETQ. This CDR3 comprises 14 residues. Trimming pared 0 bases from V and 4 bases from J, leaving 11 bases between. The DNA of the CDR3 is TGCGCCAGCAGCTTGGGCGGGACGGTGTACGAGCAGTACTTC. The encoded protein is CASSLGGTVYEQYF.

The chain is built from TRBV6-6 and TRBJ2-7; D remains ambiguous. Trimming took off 4 bases at V and 4 bases at J, with 8 bases between the two ends. The length of the CDR3 is 12 residues. The germline gives CDR1 MNHNY, CDR2 SVGAGI (reference sequence). CDR3 sequence reads: CASSSGDYEQYF. CDR3 nucleotides: TGTGCCAGCAGTTCTGGGGATTACGAGCAGTACTTC.

V gene TRBV4-1 combines with J gene TRBJ2-7, with D perhaps TRBD1 or TRBD2 (5 bases each). The germline CDR1 and CDR2 sequences are MGHRA and YSYEKL. Deletions cut 1 base from V and 7 bases from J, with 17 bases between. The CDR3 consists of 15 residues. Here the CDR3 reads CASSQVEAGWGEQYF. The CDR3 nucleotides are TGCGCCAGCAGCCAAGTTGAGGCCGGGTGGGGGGAGCAGTACTTC.

The chain carries TRBV2 and TRBJ2-5; 10 positions agree with TRBD1. CDR1 and CDR2 (germline): SNHLY, FYNNEI. The CDR3 is 15 residues long. J gave up 5 bases and V 2 bases, and 5 bases lay outside the gene matches. The CDR3 DNA follows: TGTGCCAGCAGTGAAATCCGACAGGGGGCTGAGACCCAGTACTTC. Translation gives CASSEIRQGAETQYF.

J is TRBJ2-6 and V is TRBV28; either TRBD1 or TRBD2 may fit D (6 bases each). The CDR3 has 14 residues. Germline V gene sequence: CDR1 MDHEN, CDR2 SYDVKM. Trimming took off 8 bases at V and 0 bases at J, with 8 bases between the two ends. The CDR3 DNA sequence: TGTGCCAGCCGGGGGCGCTCTGGGGCCAACGTCCTGACTTTC. As protein: CASRGRSGANVLTF.

The chain uses TRBV11-2 and TRBJ2-1; D might be TRBD1 (6 bases). CDR1 and CDR2 from the germline V gene are SGHAT and FQNNGV. The CDR3 runs 17 residues. Between the trimmed V and J ends, which lost 6 bases and 0 bases, there was a span of 18 bases. CDR3 nucleotide sequence: TGTGCCAGCAGTTGGTTTGGGGGCGGATACTCCTACAATGAGCAGTTCTTC. Translation gives CASSWFGGGYSYNEQFF.

This chain links TRBV7-6 with TRBJ1-2; TRBD1 is a possible D gene (6 bases). The CDR3 extends over 16 amino acids. The germline CDR1 and CDR2 sequences are SGHVS and FNYEAQ. V lost 5 bases and J 8 bases, leaving 24 bases between the germline ends. CDR3 in amino acids: CASSPGPARGIFGYTF. CDR3 coding DNA: TGTGCCAGCAGCCCAGGGCCGGCCAGGGGAATCTTCGGCTACACCTTC.